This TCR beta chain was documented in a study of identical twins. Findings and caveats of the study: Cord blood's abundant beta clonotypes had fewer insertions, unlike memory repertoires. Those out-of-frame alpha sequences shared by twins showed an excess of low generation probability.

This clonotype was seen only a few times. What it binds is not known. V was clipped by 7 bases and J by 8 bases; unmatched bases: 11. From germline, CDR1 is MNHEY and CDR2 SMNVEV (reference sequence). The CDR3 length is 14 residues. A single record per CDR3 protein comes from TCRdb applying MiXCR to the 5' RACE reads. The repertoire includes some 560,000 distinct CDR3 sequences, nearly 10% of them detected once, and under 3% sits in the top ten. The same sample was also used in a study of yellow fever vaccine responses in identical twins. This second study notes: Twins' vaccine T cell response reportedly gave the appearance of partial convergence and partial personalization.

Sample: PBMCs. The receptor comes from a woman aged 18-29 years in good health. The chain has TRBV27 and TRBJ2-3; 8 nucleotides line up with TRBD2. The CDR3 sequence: CASTYGGAGGTQYF. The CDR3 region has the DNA TGTGCCAGCACCTACGGCGGGGCGGGGGGTACGCAGTATTTT.